A single sample is the source of the 20 T cell receptor beta chains below, sequenced in a study of T-cell memory formation after mild COVID-19. Each CDR3 protein is one row after TCRdb ran MiXCR on the 5' RACE reads. Of around 300,000 distinct CDR3 sequences in the sample, under 15% were seen once. What was sequenced was PBMCs or a T cell subset sorted from them (not recorded which). The receptors were gathered from a man younger than 35 who had mild COVID-19 (a few samples of this study predate the infection). Cell type and time point are not known.

This clonotype was picked up a small number of times. The gene calls are TRBV7-9 and TRBJ2-7; 9 bases map to TRBD1. The CDR3 length is 15 residues. CDR1 is SEHNR, CDR2 FQNEAQ, per germline (reference sequence). The CDR3 DNA reads TGTGCCAGCAGCCCCGGGACAGGGCAGGGGCCCTACGTATCCGTC. Amino acids: CASSPGTGQGPYVSV.

The chain employs TRBV5-1 and TRBJ2-3; D is unclear. There are 15 residues in the CDR3. Trimming shortened V by 3 bases and J by 0 bases, and 11 bases separated the two germline ends. Germline CDR1 is SGHRS and CDR2 is YFSETQ. The CDR3: CASSSRTASTDTQYF. The CDR3 DNA reads as TGCGCCAGCAGCTCACGGACGGCGAGCACAGATACGCAGTATTTT.

V and J are TRBV5-1 and TRBJ1-1, with 7 nucleotides matching TRBD1. The trim removed 6 bases at V and 7 bases at J, leaving 18 bases unmatched. Germline CDR1 SGHRS, CDR2 YFSETQ. The CDR3 spans 16 residues. CDR3 in amino acids: CASTGGPTGTADEAFF. In DNA, the CDR3 is TGCGCCAGCACCGGGGGTCCCACCGGGACAGCAGATGAAGCTTTCTTT. Filled out from reference TRBV5-1 and TRBJ1-1, the complete variable domain reads KAGVTQTPRYLIKTRGQQVTLSCSPISGHRSVSWYQQTPGQGLQFLFEYFSETQRNKGNFPGRFSGRQFSNSRSEMNVSTLELGDSALYLCASTGGPTGTADEAFFGQGTRLTVV.

V and J are TRBV7-2 and TRBJ2-2; D might be TRBD1 (5 bases). The CDR3 runs 17 residues. The V end was cut by 2 bases, the J end by 1 base, with 14 bases between. From germline, CDR1 is SGHTA and CDR2 FQGNSA. The CDR3 protein is CASSLYVRTLNTGELFF. The CDR3 region has the DNA TGTGCCAGCAGCTTATACGTTCGGACATTGAACACCGGGGAGCTGTTTTTT.

The chain recombines TRBV29-1 with TRBJ1-2, with TRBD1 identical over 10 bases. In germline, CDR1 is SQVTM, CDR2 ANQGSEA. Trimming cost V 6 bases and J 6 bases; bases outside gene matches: 4. This CDR3 has 12 residues. CDR3 sequence reads: CSVGDRGDGYTF. CDR3 DNA: TGCAGCGTGGGGGACAGGGGTGATGGCTACACCTTC.

The chain is built from TRBV3-1 and TRBJ2-1; perhaps TRBD1 as D (5 bases). The V gene's germline CDR1 is LGHDT and CDR2 YNNKEL (reference sequence). The CDR3 is made up of 12 amino acids. Between the trimmed V and J ends, which lost 4 bases and 10 bases, there was a span of 11 bases. The CDR3 DNA is TGTGCCAGCAGCCCAGGGATTCGGGAGCAGTTCTTC. Translation: CASSPGIREQFF.

The rearrangement joins TRBV2 to TRBJ1-1; 9 positions agree with TRBD1. The CDR3 contains 14 residues. CDR1 SNHLY and CDR2 FYNNEI come from the germline V gene. J lost 5 bases, V lost 6 bases, and 7 bases had no gene match. CDR3 sequence (DNA): TGTGCCAGCAGGGGGTTACAGGGGGCGACTGAAGCTTTCTTT. This codes for CASRGLQGATEAFF.

This chain links TRBV14 with TRBJ2-7; D perhaps matches TRBD1 (5 bases). This CDR3 has 13 residues. Germline CDR1 reads SGHDN; CDR2 reads FVKESK. The V end was cut by 3 bases, the J end by 3 bases, with 9 bases between. For the CDR3, the DNA is TGTGCCAGCAGCCACTATGACAGCTACGAGCAGTACGTC. Its translation is CASSHYDSYEQYV.

This clonotype was seen only a few times. CDR3 sequence reads: CASSSVAGTYEQYF. The CDR3, as DNA: TGTGCCAGCAGTTCGGTAGCGGGGACGTACGAGCAGTACTTC. The chain couples TRBV27 to TRBJ2-7; 8 bases align to TRBD2. The CDR3 runs to 14 residues. CDR1 is MNHEY, CDR2 SMNVEV, per germline (reference sequence). J lost 4 bases, V lost 4 bases, and 6 bases had no gene match.

This clonotype showed up just a few times. The chain combines TRBV20-1 with TRBJ1-6; the D is unclear. This CDR3 spans 12 amino acids. Germline loops: CDR1 DFQATT, CDR2 SNEGSKA (reference sequence). V gave up 3 bases and J gave up 10 bases, with 10 bases separating them. CDR3 sequence reads: CSASLFSSPLHF. CDR3 in DNA: TGCAGTGCTAGCTTATTCTCATCACCCCTCCACTTT.

This sequence joins TRBV5-1 and TRBJ1-2, with 7 bases that match TRBD1. This CDR3 spans 15 amino acids. With V trimmed by 0 bases and J by 4 bases, 6 bases remained unmatched. Germline V CDR1 and CDR2: SGHRS, YFSETQ. CDR3 sequence reads: CASSLGQGGLYGYTF. DNA of the CDR3: TGCGCCAGCAGCTTGGGTCAGGGGGGACTCTATGGCTACACCTTC.

This clonotype was counted between two and nine times. The chain carries TRBV4-1 and TRBJ1-2; possibly TRBD1 for D (5 bases). Trimming took off 6 bases at V and 7 bases at J, with 21 bases between the two ends. Per germline, CDR1 MGHRA and CDR2 YSYEKL. There are 15 residues in the CDR3. CDR3 DNA: TGCGCCAGCAGAACCCCCGGGACTACCGAGGGTGGCTACACCTTC. Translated, it gives CASRTPGTTEGGYTF.

This clonotype has a handful of counts. The chain carries TRBV6-5 and TRBJ2-2; 8 bases are a match to TRBD2. The CDR3 runs to 15 residues. The germline gives CDR1 MNHEY, CDR2 SVGAGI. Trimming cost V 6 bases and J 2 bases; bases outside gene matches: 5. The CDR3 spells CASSASGGNTGELFF. Written as DNA, the CDR3 is TGTGCCAGCAGCGCGAGCGGGGGAAACACCGGGGAGCTGTTTTTT.

The V and J genes are TRBV15 and TRBJ2-7; D not resolved. This CDR3 is built from 14 residues. The V gene lost 0 bases and the J gene lost 5 bases, with 11 bases spanning the gap. Germline V gene sequence: CDR1 LNHNV, CDR2 YYDKDF (reference sequence). CDR3 bases: TGTGCCACCAGCAGAGATAAGTTTCTCGACGAGCAGTACTTC. This codes for CATSRDKFLDEQYF.

At least ten counts were recorded for this clonotype. The chain carries TRBV9 and TRBJ2-1; TRBD2 is a possible D gene (7 bases). Trimming took off 4 bases at V and 8 bases at J, with 13 bases between the two ends. This CDR3 spans 13 amino acids. CDR1 and CDR2 (germline): SGDLS, YYNGEE. CDR3 nucleotides: TGTGCCAGCAGCTCAGAGGGGGGGTATGAGCAGTTCTTC. It translates to CASSSEGGYEQFF.

J is TRBJ2-5 and V is TRBV7-6; D may match TRBD1 or TRBD2 (5 bases each). Germline V gene lookup returns CDR1 SGHVS and CDR2 FNYEAQ. Trimming cost V 6 bases and J 5 bases, with 13 bases left between them. The CDR3 has 13 amino acids. The CDR3 DNA is TGTGCCAGCAGAGAGGGGATGCGGGAGACCCAGTACTTC. Translating gives CASREGMRETQYF. Drawing the rest from reference TRBV7-6 and TRBJ2-5, the complete variable domain is GAGVSQSPRYKVTKRGQDVALRCDPISGHVSLYWYRQALGQGPEFLTYFNYEAQQDKSGLPNDRFSAERPEGSISTLTIQRTEQRDSAMYRCASREGMRETQYFGPGTRLLVL.

This clonotype occurred a few times. The chain combines TRBV6-5 with TRBJ2-3; no clear D gene. The CDR3 length is 16 residues. Germline CDR1 and CDR2: MNHEY and SVGAGI. V dropped 3 bases and J dropped 3 bases, with 16 bases sitting between them. CDR3 loop: CASSYSPGRGTDTQYF. For the CDR3, the DNA is TGTGCCAGCAGTTATTCTCCTGGGCGTGGGACAGATACGCAGTATTTT.

This clonotype has a count of ten or more. J is TRBJ1-1 and V is TRBV20-1; TRBD1 matches 7 bases. Looked up from germline, CDR1 is DFQATT and CDR2 is SNEGSKA (reference sequence). J lost 2 bases, V lost 5 bases, and 2 bases had no gene match. This CDR3 region has 12 residues. CDR3 in amino acids: CSAGTENTEAFF. Here the CDR3 DNA reads TGCAGTGCTGGGACAGAAAACACTGAAGCTTTCTTT.

V usage is TRBV9 and J usage is TRBJ1-2, with a weak D call TRBD1 (5 bases). The ends were cut back, 6 bases at V and 8 bases at J, with 17 bases in the middle. CDR1 and CDR2 (germline): SGDLS, YYNGEE. The CDR3 contains 13 residues. The CDR3 region is CASNPGGYEGYTF. In DNA, the CDR3 is TGTGCCAGCAACCCCGGGGGTTATGAAGGCTACACCTTC.

This clonotype has just a few counts. This rearrangement joins TRBV14 to TRBJ2-3; TRBD1 might be the D (5 bases). V gave up 4 bases and J gave up 1 base, with 15 bases separating them. Looked up from germline, CDR1 is SGHDN and CDR2 is FVKESK. The CDR3 is 16 amino acids. CDR3 coding DNA: TGTGCCAGCAGCCTCAGAAGGGGATTCGGCACAGATACGCAGTATTTT. Amino acids: CASSLRRGFGTDTQYF.